This TCR beta chain was found in a study of response to subunit inactivated influenza vaccine (dated by TCRdb to the late 2010s). Study-wide context: Deep quantitative T cell receptor repertoire profiling was used in the study to track responses to a trivalent subunit inactivated influenza vaccine. Findings and caveats that apply to the study as a whole: The authors proposed that each seasonal influenza vaccination may bring in only a limited number of new T cells.

As concerns this clonotype: Its antigen is currently not known. Base-call qualities are not available, and no considerably larger clone is one nucleotide away.

The germline V gene encodes CDR1 SGHTA and CDR2 FQGNSA. Its CDR3 holds 16 amino acids, cysteine through phenylalanine. The sequence is cut down to CDR3 DNA, 48 bases in frame from base 1. Relative to germline, V is 5 bases shorter and J is 3 bases shorter, with 20 bases between their ends. Libraries were made using RT-PCR. Sequencing was carried out with an Illumina HiSeq 2500. TCRdb reprocessing: public reads trimmed at Q25 with fastp, clones called with MiXCR, in-frame beta chains kept. CDR3 protein sequences are deduplicated, and each keeps its most common genes and DNA. In all, the sample holds around 750,000 distinct CDR3 sequences, and 21% of those were seen once. The ten largest clones add up to roughly 10% of the sample.

The V gene is TRBV7-2 and the J gene is TRBJ2-7, with the D gene uncertain. Sequencing used PBMCs from blood, obtained 4 to 6 days after vaccination. The sequence derives from a man aged 45-60 years who received an inactivated influenza vaccine. Donor details come from another sample of the same person, matched by shared clones. The CDR3 protein sequence reads: CASSLFREGRRYEQYF. The DNA is as follows: TGTGCCAGCAGCCTGTTTAGGGAAGGTCGTCGCTACGAGCAGTACTTC. Reference TRBV7-2 and TRBJ2-7 proteins supply the regions before and after the CDR3; the full variable domain is: GAGVSQSPSNKVTEKGKDVELRCDPISGHTALYWYRQSLGQGLEFLIYFQGNSAPDKSGLPSDRFSAERTGGSVSTLTIQRTQQEDSAVYLCASSLFREGRRYEQYFGPGTRLTVT.